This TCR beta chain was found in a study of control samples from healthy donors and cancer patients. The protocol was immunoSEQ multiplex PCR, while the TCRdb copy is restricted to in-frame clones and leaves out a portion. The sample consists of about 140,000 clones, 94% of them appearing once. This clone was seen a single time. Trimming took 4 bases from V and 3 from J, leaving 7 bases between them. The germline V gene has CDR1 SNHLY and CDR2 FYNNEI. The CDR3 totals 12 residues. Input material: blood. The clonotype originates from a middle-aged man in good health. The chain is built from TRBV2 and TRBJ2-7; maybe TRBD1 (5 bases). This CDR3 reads CASSGTNYEQYF. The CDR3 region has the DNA TGTGCCAGCAGTGGGACAAACTACGAGCAGTACTTC.